This paragraph reports one TCR beta chain. The target antigen is unknown. TCRdb's table, derived via immunoSEQ multiplex PCR, lists solely in-frame clones and lacks some. The sample lists some 1,600,000 clones; about 98% were seen once. These data are taken from a study of shared clonotypes between healthy human individuals. Across the whole study: Plates per donor: three CD4 naive, three CD4 memory, two CD8 naive, one CD8 memory.

Findings and caveats of the study: A generally larger estimated richness was seen in naive subsets than in memory subsets.

Per germline, CDR1 LGHNA and CDR2 YSLEER. Trimming removed 1 base from V and 2 bases from J; junction bases left unmatched: 11. This CDR3 has 18 amino acids. The receptor was isolated from a man between 25 and 39 years old in good health. Input material: naive CD4+ T cells sorted from blood. Subset indicated: CD45RA+ positively selected. The chain combines TRBV4-3 with TRBJ2-7; 10 bases match TRBD2. The CDR3 spells CASSQAPAGGPSPYEQYF. The CDR3 nucleotides read TGCGCCAGCAGCCAAGCTCCAGCGGGAGGGCCTAGCCCCTACGAGCAGTACTTC.